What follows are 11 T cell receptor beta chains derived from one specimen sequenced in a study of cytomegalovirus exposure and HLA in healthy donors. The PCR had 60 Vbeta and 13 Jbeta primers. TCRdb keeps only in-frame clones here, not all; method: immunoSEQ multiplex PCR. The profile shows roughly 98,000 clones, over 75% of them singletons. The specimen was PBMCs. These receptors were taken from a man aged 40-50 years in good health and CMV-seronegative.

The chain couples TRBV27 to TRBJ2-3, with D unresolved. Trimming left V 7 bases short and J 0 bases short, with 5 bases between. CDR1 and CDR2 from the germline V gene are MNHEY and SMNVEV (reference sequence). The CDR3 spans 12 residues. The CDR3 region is CASTMSTDTQYF. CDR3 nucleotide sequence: TGTGCCAGCACCATGAGCACAGATACGCAGTATTTT.

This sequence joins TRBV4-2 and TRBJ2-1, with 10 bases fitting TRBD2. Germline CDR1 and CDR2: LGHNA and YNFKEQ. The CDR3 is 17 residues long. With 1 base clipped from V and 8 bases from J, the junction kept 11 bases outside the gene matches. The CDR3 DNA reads TGTGCCAGCAGCCAAGCAAGGGAACTAGCGGGATTCCATGAGCAGTTCTTC. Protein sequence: CASSQARELAGFHEQFF.

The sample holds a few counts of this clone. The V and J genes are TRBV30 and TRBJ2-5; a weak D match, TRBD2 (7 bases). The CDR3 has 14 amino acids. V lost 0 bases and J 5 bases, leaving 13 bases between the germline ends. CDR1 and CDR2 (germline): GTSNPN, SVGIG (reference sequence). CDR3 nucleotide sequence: TGTGCCTGGAGTGTACCCAGGGGAGGGGAGACCCAGTACTTC. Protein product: CAWSVPRGGETQYF.

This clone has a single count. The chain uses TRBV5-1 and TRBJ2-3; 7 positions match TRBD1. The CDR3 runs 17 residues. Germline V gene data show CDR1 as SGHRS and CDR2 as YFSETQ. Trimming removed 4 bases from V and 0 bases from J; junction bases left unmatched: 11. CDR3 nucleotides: TGCGCCAGCAGCAGCCCCATGGGACAGACTAGCACAGATACGCAGTATTTT. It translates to CASSSPMGQTSTDTQYF.

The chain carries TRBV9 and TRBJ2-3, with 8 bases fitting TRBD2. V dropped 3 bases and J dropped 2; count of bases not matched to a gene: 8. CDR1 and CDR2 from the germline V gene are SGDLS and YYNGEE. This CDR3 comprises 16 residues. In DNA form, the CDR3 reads TGTGCCAGCAGCGCTACAGCGGGGGCCAACACAGATACGCAGTATTTT. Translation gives CASSATAGANTDTQYF.

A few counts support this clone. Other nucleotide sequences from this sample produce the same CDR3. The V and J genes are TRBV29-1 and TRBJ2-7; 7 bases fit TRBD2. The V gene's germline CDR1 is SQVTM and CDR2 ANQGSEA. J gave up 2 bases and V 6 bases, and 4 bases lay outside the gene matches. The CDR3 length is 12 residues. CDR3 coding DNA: TGCAGCGTCGCTAGCGGAGCCTACGAGCAGTACTTC. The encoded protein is CSVASGAYEQYF.

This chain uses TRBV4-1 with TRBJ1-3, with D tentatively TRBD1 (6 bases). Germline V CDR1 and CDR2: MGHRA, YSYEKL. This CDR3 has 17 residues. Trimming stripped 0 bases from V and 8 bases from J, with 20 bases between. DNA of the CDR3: TGCGCCAGCAGCCAAGAACCGATCCGGACAGCGGGAGACACCATATATTTT. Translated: CASSQEPIRTAGDTIYF.

The CDR3 DNA follows: TGTGCCAGTAGTATTAACCCAGGGTCGGATTCACCCCTCCACTTT. Encoded protein: CASSINPGSDSPLHF. The chain is built from TRBV19 and TRBJ1-6; TRBD1 might be the D (5 bases). The CDR3 covers 15 residues. CDR1 LNHDA and CDR2 SQIVND come from the germline V gene (reference sequence). Trimming removed 3 bases from V and 8 bases from J, with 14 bases in between.

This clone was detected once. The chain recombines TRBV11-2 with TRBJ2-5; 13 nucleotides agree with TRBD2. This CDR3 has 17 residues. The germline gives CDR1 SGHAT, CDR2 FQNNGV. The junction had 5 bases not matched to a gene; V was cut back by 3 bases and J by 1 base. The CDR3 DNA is TGTGCCAGCAGCTTCTCGGGACTAGCGGGGCTCCAAGAGACCCAGTACTTC. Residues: CASSFSGLAGLQETQYF. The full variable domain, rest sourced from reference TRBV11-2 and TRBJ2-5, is EAGVAQSPRYKIIEKRQSVAFWCNPISGHATLYWYQQILGQGPKLLIQFQNNGVVDDSQLPKDRFSAERLKGVDSTLKIQPAKLEDSAVYLCASSFSGLAGLQETQYFGPGTRLLVL.

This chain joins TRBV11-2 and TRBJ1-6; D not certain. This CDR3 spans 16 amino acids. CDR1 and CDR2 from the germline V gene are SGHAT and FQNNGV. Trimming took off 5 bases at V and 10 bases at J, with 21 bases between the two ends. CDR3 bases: TGTGCCAGCAGCCACACCCCGGGAGGGAACCTCTCACCCCTCCACTTT. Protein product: CASSHTPGGNLSPLHF.

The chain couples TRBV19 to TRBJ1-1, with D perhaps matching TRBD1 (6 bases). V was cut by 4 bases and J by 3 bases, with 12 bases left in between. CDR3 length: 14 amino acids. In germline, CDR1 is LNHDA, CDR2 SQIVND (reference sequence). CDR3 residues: CASSTLTGDTEAFF. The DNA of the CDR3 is TGTGCCAGTAGTACTTTGACAGGCGACACTGAAGCTTTCTTT.